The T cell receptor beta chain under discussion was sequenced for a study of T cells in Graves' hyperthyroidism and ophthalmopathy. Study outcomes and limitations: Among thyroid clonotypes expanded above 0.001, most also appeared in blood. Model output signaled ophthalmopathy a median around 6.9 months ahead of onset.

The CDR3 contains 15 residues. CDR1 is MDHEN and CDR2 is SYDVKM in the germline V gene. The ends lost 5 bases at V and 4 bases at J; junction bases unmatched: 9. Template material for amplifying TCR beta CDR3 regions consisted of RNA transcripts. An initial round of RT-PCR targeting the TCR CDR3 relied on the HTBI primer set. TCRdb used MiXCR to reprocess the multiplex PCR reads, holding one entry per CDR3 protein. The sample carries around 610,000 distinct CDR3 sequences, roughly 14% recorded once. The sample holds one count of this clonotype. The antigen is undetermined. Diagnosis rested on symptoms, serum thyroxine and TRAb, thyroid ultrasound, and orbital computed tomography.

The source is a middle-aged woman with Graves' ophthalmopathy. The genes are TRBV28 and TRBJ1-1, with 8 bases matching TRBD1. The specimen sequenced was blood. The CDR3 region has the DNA TGTGCCAGCAGTGAACAGGGGGTTAGGGGCACTGAAGCTTTCTTT. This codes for CASSEQGVRGTEAFF.